The 14 T cell receptor beta chains in this list originate from one sample, sequenced in a study of T cells after posttransplantation cyclophosphamide listed by TCRdb under 2016. The library was built by means of the immunoSEQ multiplex PCR assay. TCRdb took this table from immuneACCESS and kept in-frame rearrangements with V and J called. Such tables lack part of the clones; where checked against another copy, unresolved V genes explain under half of the gap, and the rest is unexplained. Listed for this sample are some 50,000 clones, none observed only a single time. The ten biggest clones cover 2.2% of the sample. The sample was PBMCs. Receptor source: a man aged 40-49 years in good health, CMV-negative, and a related stem cell transplant donor.

This clone was detected ten times or more. The J gene is TRBJ2-7, the V gene TRBV9, with a possible D match to TRBD1 (6 bases). V shed 0 bases and J shed 2 bases, with 6 bases lying between them. This CDR3 region has 13 residues. CDR1 and CDR2 from the germline V gene are SGDLS and YYNGEE. CDR3 protein: CASSVGTAYEQYF. For the CDR3, the DNA is TGTGCCAGCAGCGTAGGGACAGCCTACGAGCAGTACTTC.

This clone was seen ten or more times. J is TRBJ2-2 and V is TRBV5-1; D is perhaps TRBD1 (5 bases). Germline loops: CDR1 SGHRS, CDR2 YFSETQ. Trimming stripped 3 bases from V and 1 base from J, with 10 bases between. This CDR3 region has 15 residues. CDR3 loop: CASSWGSLNTGELFF. The CDR3, as DNA: TGCGCCAGCAGCTGGGGCAGCTTGAACACCGGGGAGCTGTTTTTT.

Ten or more counts support this clone. The chain links TRBV10-2 to TRBJ2-1; 11 nucleotides agree with TRBD2. Trimming removed 3 bases from V and 8 bases from J; junction bases left unmatched: 3. Germline assignment: CDR1 WSHSY and CDR2 SAAADI. The CDR3 sequence is 14 residues long. This CDR3 is CASSELAGGDEQFF. CDR3 DNA: TGCGCCAGCAGTGAATTAGCGGGAGGGGATGAGCAGTTCTTC.

This clone was recorded at least ten times. The chain uses TRBV15 and TRBJ2-7; 7 nucleotides agree with TRBD1. Germline V CDR1 and CDR2: LNHNV, YYDKDF (reference sequence). With 0 bases clipped from V and 6 bases from J, the junction kept 11 bases outside the gene matches. CDR3 length: 16 amino acids. CDR3 residues: CATSRDYGQASLEQYF. The DNA for the CDR3 is TGTGCCACCAGCAGAGATTACGGACAGGCATCGCTCGAGCAGTACTTC.

This chain links TRBV30 with TRBJ1-6; D not resolved. The CDR3 length is 14 residues. Per the germline V gene, CDR1 is GTSNPN and CDR2 is SVGIG (reference sequence). V was cut by 2 bases and J by 7 bases, with 12 bases left in between. CDR3 loop: CAWSKSRSNSPLHF. CDR3 DNA sequence: TGTGCCTGGAGTAAGAGCCGTTCGAATTCACCCCTCCACTTT.

This clone was counted at least ten times. The rearrangement links TRBV7-3 to TRBJ1-1; weak D call: TRBD1 (6 bases). V was trimmed by 5 bases and J by 4 bases, leaving 14 bases between them. Germline CDR1 SGHTA, CDR2 FQGTGA. The CDR3 length is 14 residues. This CDR3 reads CASSLDRWSTEAFF. In nucleotides, the CDR3 is TGTGCCAGCAGCCTAGACAGGTGGAGCACTGAAGCTTTCTTT.

This clone was counted ten times or more. The chain links TRBV28 to TRBJ1-4, with D possibly matching TRBD1 (5 bases). The CDR3 has 15 amino acids. The germline gives CDR1 MDHEN, CDR2 SYDVKM. The V end was cut by 7 bases, the J end by 5 bases, with 17 bases between. The CDR3 sequence: CASTPAGGINEKLFF. The CDR3 coding sequence is TGTGCCAGCACCCCAGCTGGGGGGATAAATGAAAAACTGTTTTTT.

In this sample, this clone turned up many times. The DNA of the CDR3 is TGTGCCAGCAGTTACTCGAGAGACTATGGCTACACCTTC. This translates into CASSYSRDYGYTF. The chain joins TRBV6-6 to TRBJ1-2, with D uncertain. Per the germline V gene, CDR1 is MNHNY and CDR2 is SVGAGI (reference sequence). Trimming removed 0 bases from V and 3 bases from J, with 5 bases in between. This CDR3 is 13 amino acids long.

This clone occurred many times. The rearrangement uses TRBV30 and TRBJ2-3; TRBD2 aligns across 7 bases. CDR3 size: 12 residues. Looked up from germline, CDR1 is GTSNPN and CDR2 is SVGIG (reference sequence). V lost 4 bases, J lost 4 bases, and 2 bases stayed unmatched. The CDR3 sequence is CAWTSGADTQYF. CDR3 DNA: TGTGCCTGGACTAGCGGAGCAGATACGCAGTATTTT.

This clone was counted many times. The V gene is TRBV7-9, the J gene TRBJ2-7, with TRBD2 matching over 13 bases. V was clipped by 5 bases and J by 4 bases; unmatched bases: 11. The CDR3 is 17 amino acids. Germline V gene data show CDR1 as SEHNR and CDR2 as FQNEAQ (reference sequence). CDR3 residues: CASSPGLAGEAGYEQYF. The CDR3 nucleotides read TGTGCCAGCAGCCCCGGACTAGCGGGAGAAGCAGGGTACGAGCAGTACTTC. The variable domain in full, with the rest retrieved from reference TRBV7-9 and TRBJ2-7, is DTGVSQNPRHKITKRGQNVTFRCDPISEHNRLYWYRQTLGQGPEFLTYFQNEAQLEKSRLLSDRFSAERPKGSFSTLEIQRTEQGDSAMYLCASSPGLAGEAGYEQYFGPGTRLTVT.

This clone was detected many times. The chain links TRBV28 to TRBJ1-1, with 9 bases lining up with TRBD1. V lost 4 bases and J lost 5; bases outside the gene matches: 11. Germline CDR1 reads MDHEN; CDR2 reads SYDVKM. CDR3 size: 16 residues. CDR3 coding DNA: TGTGCCAGCAGTTCCTCACAGGGGGCGCAAGCAACTGAAGCTTTCTTT. Its protein product is CASSSSQGAQATEAFF.

This clone occurred many times. The gene calls are TRBV11-2 and TRBJ2-3; 7 bases are shared with TRBD2. The germline CDR1 and CDR2 sequences are SGHAT and FQNNGV. The CDR3 is 20 residues long. Trimming at V came to 0 bases and at J to 0 bases, leaving 15 bases not matched to a gene. CDR3 DNA: TGTGCCAGCAGCTTAGATCGATCGGTAGCGGGTGAGCGGAGCACAGATACGCAGTATTTT. This encodes CASSLDRSVAGERSTDTQYF.

This clone was seen a few times. The rearrangement joins TRBV30 to TRBJ2-5; 10 nucleotides align to TRBD1. The tail of the sequence fits TRBJ2-7 better, so the J call may be wrong. Germline V gene data show CDR1 as GTSNPN and CDR2 as SVGIG (reference sequence). This CDR3 is 14 amino acids long. CDR3 DNA sequence: TGTGCCTGGTCCCCCGGACAGGGGGCCTACGAGCAGTACTTC. The encoded protein is CAWSPGQGAYEQYF.

This clone came up many times. The V gene is TRBV7-2, the J gene TRBJ2-7; 8 nucleotides align to TRBD2. Germline V gene data show CDR1 as SGHTA and CDR2 as FQGNSA. The CDR3 loop spans 15 amino acids. The V and J ends lost 2 bases and 0 bases, in that order; junction bases with no gene match: 3. For the CDR3, the DNA is TGTGCCAGCAGCTTAAGCGGGAGTCTCTCCTACGAGCAGTACTTC. Its translation is CASSLSGSLSYEQYF.